A selection of T cell receptor beta chains follows, all from one sample in a study of blood T cell repertoires in COVID-19. Some clones are missing from TCRdb's copy, which holds only in-frame ones; the method was immunoSEQ multiplex PCR. This sample has fewer than 400,000 clones, with roughly 90% found just once. The sample consisted of PBMCs or T cells enriched from blood (not recorded which). These receptors all stem from a woman between 25 and 40 years old who had recovered from COVID-19. Each CDR3 is given with its conserved first and last residue. The D gene is left open where the match is weak. Clone size is stated in some rows and not others, as once, few, many or a class when expanded.

abundance	v_gene	d_gene	j_gene	CDR3nt	CDR3aa
-	TRBV5-1	TRBD2	TRBJ2-3	TGCGCCAGCAGCTTCGGACTAGCGGGGACAGGCACAGATACGCAGTATTTT	CASSFGLAGTGTDTQYF
-	TRBV4-2	-	TRBJ2-5	TGTGCCAGCAGCCACCCTTTTGAGACCCAGTACTTC	CASSHPFETQYF
-	TRBV3-1/TRBV3-2	-	TRBJ1-1	TGTGCCAGCAGCCAAGATGGCCGTATTGGTGCTTTCTTT	CASSQDGRIGAFF
-	TRBV28	-	TRBJ1-6	TGTGCCAGCAGTAGAGGACTCCTCCCGCTCTTCTCCTATAATTCACCCCTCCACTTT	CASSRGLLPLFSYNSPLHF
-	TRBV28	-	TRBJ2-1	TGTGCCAGCAGTCTATACAATGAGCAGTTCTTC	CASSLYNEQFF
-	TRBV7-2	TRBD1	TRBJ1-6	TGTGCCAGCAGCTTAGCCGCCGCCGGCAGGGGGCTTAGGGATTCACCCCTCCACTTT	CASSLAAAGRGLRDSPLHF
-	TRBV9	-	TRBJ2-2	TGTGCCAGCACCCCCTGGAGTAGCCCAGCGAACACCGGGGAGCTGTTTTTT	CASTPWSSPANTGELFF
-	TRBV28	-	TRBJ1-1	TGTGCCAGCAGGTCGGTAATGAACACTGAAGCTTTCTTT	CASRSVMNTEAFF
-	TRBV11-2	TRBD1	TRBJ1-2	TGTGCCAGCAGCGCCCAGACAGGGTACGGCTACACCTTC	CASSAQTGYGYTF
-	TRBV4-1	-	TRBJ1-6	TGCGCCAGCAGCCATTCAGGGGTGTCCTATAATTCACCCCTCCACTTT	CASSHSGVSYNSPLHF
-	TRBV4-1	TRBD2	TRBJ2-2	TGCGCCAGCAGCCAATTTAGCGGGGAGGGGAAGGGGGAGCTGTTTTTT	CASSQFSGEGKGELFF
-	TRBV19	TRBD2	TRBJ2-1	TGTGCCAGTAGTGCGCTATTGGCGGGAGGGATCAGCTCCTACAATGAGCAGTTCTTC	CASSALLAGGISSYNEQFF
-	TRBV18	TRBD1	TRBJ2-1	TGTGCCAGCTCACCAGTATGGACAGGAGCCAATGAGCAGTTCTTC	CASSPVWTGANEQFF
-	TRBV7-9	TRBD1	TRBJ1-6	TGTGCCAGCAGTTGGACAGGGGATAATTCACCCCTCCACTTT	CASSWTGDNSPLHF
-	TRBV9	-	TRBJ2-1	TGTGCCAGCAGCGTAGGGTGGAGGGCCAATGAGCAGTTCTTC	CASSVGWRANEQFF
-	TRBV15	TRBD2	TRBJ2-7	TGTGCCACCAGCAGAGGGGGAACTAGCGGGAGATCCTACGAGCAGTACTTC	CATSRGGTSGRSYEQYF
-	TRBV19	-	TRBJ2-7	TGTGCCAGTAGTTCTGGCCCCTCTAGACAGAGACTCGAGCAGTACTTC	CASSSGPSRQRLEQYF
-	TRBV30	-	TRBJ2-2	TGTGCCTGGAGCGGGGTTGGCGGGGAGCTGTTTTTT	CAWSGVGGELFF
-	TRBV29-1	-	TRBJ2-7	TGCAGCGTTGAAGCGGGGAGACAATACGAGCAGTACTTC	CSVEAGRQYEQYF
once	TRBV29-1	-	TRBJ1-2	TGCAGCGTTGTCGCAGGGGCGAGGGGCTACACCTTC	CSVVAGARGYTF
-	TRBV21-1	-	TRBJ2-5	TGTGCCAGCAGCAAATATAAGGGGGCGAGGGAAGAGACCCAGTACTTC	CASSKYKGAREETQYF
-	TRBV11-2	-	TRBJ1-2	TGTGCCAGCAGCTTTGGGGGCGGCTATGGCTACACCTTC	CASSFGGGYGYTF
once	TRBV7-2	TRBD1	TRBJ1-6	TGTGCCAGCAGCTTCCAGGGACAGGGGACTTCACCCCTCCACTTT	CASSFQGQGTSPLHF
-	TRBV24-1	TRBD1	TRBJ2-6	TGTGCCACCAGTGACAGGACAGGGGTTACTGGGGCCAACGTCCTGACTTTC	CATSDRTGVTGANVLTF
-	TRBV7-2	-	TRBJ1-1	TGTGCCAGCAGCCTACAAGCCGGGCAGGGGGAAGCTTTCTTT	CASSLQAGQGEAFF
-	TRBV19	TRBD1	TRBJ2-3	TGTGCCAGTAGCCGAGGACAGGGGTCCGGGGATACGCAGTATTTT	CASSRGQGSGDTQYF
-	TRBV27	TRBD2	TRBJ2-1	TGTGCCAGCAGTTTATCCGGTCGGAACGCGGGAGGCCACTACTACAATGAGCAGTTCTTC	CASSLSGRNAGGHYYNEQFF
-	TRBV7-9	-	TRBJ2-7	TGTGCCAGCAGCTTTACTAGCCTACTAAGGTTGGACTCCTACGAGCAGTACTTC	CASSFTSLLRLDSYEQYF
-	TRBV4-1	-	TRBJ1-5	TGCGCCAGCAGCCAAGTGAGGGTGGGTAGGAATCAGCCCCAGCATTTT	CASSQVRVGRNQPQHF
-	TRBV7-9	TRBD2	TRBJ2-2	TGTGCCAGCAGCTTATCCGGTGGGAGGGGCACCGGGGAGCTGTTTTTT	CASSLSGGRGTGELFF
-	TRBV9	TRBD2	TRBJ2-2	TGTGCCCGCCGCGGGGGGGCCGCGCGGGGGGGCACCGGGGAGCTGTTTTTT	CARRGGAARGGTGELFF
once	TRBV6-1	-	TRBJ2-1	TGTGCCAGCAGTGAACCTGCCGGACTACGGCAGTTCTTC	CASSEPAGLRQFF
-	TRBV27	-	TRBJ2-3	TGTGCCAGCAGTTTAATCCAGGGAACTAGCACAGATACGCAGTATTTT	CASSLIQGTSTDTQYF
-	TRBV16	TRBD1	TRBJ1-5	TGTGCCAGCAGCCAACAAGGGAGACAGGGGGGCAATCAGCCCCAGCATTTT	CASSQQGRQGGNQPQHF
-	TRBV19	TRBD2	TRBJ2-3	TGTGCCAGTAGTATTTATGCGGGGGGGCCTATTAGCACAGATACGCAGTATTTT	CASSIYAGGPISTDTQYF
-	TRBV7-2	-	TRBJ2-3	TGTGCCAGCAGCTTTCCGGGAGAGGATACGCAGTATTTT	CASSFPGEDTQYF
-	TRBV5-5	TRBD1	TRBJ2-5	TGTGCCAGCAGCCGGACAGGGGCCCCAGGGGCATGGTTGGAGACCCAGTACTTC	CASSRTGAPGAWLETQYF
-	TRBV12-2	-	TRBJ2-7	TGTGCAAGTCGCTTACCCGGGGGGGACGAGCAGTACTTC	CASRLPGGDEQYF
-	TRBV29-1	TRBD1	TRBJ1-1	TGCAGCGTGCTACAGGGGGGTGGCACTGAAGCTTTCTTT	CSVLQGGGTEAFF
-	TRBV4-1	-	TRBJ2-3	TGCGCCAGCAGCACACCAGGGGGGCCTACAGGGCGGAACCGCACAGATACGCAGTATTTT	CASSTPGGPTGRNRTDTQYF
-	TRBV4-1	-	TRBJ2-4	TGCGCCAGCAGCCAACCCGCCAGAGGTCTAGCCAAAAACATTCAGTACTTC	CASSQPARGLAKNIQYF
once	TRBV4-3	-	TRBJ1-1	TGCGCCAGCAGCCAAGACACGGCAGGGTTCACTGAAGCTTTCTTT	CASSQDTAGFTEAFF
-	TRBV4-1	-	TRBJ1-6	TGCGCCAGCAGCCCGCAGATAACCACCAATAATTCACCCCTCCACTTT	CASSPQITTNNSPLHF
-	TRBV9	TRBD1	TRBJ1-3	TGTGCCAGCAGCGTAGAGAGGGACAGGTTTGCCCCGATAACTGGAAACACCATATATTTT	CASSVERDRFAPITGNTIYF
-	TRBV28	TRBD1	TRBJ1-2	TGTGCCAGCAGTTCTCCTCCGGGACAGTATGGCTACACCTTC	CASSSPPGQYGYTF
-	TRBV28	-	TRBJ2-7	TGTGCCAGCAGCCCCCTAGCGATTATCTACGAGCAGTACTTC	CASSPLAIIYEQYF
-	TRBV7-2	TRBD2	TRBJ2-3	TGTGCCAGCAGCTTAAGACTAGCGGGAAACACAGATACGCAGTATTTT	CASSLRLAGNTDTQYF
-	TRBV10-3	TRBD1	TRBJ1-3	TGTGCCACCAGTCAACAGGGGGCTGGAAACACCATATATTTT	CATSQQGAGNTIYF
-	TRBV21-1	-	TRBJ1-1	TGTGCCAGCAGCGGTCTGCGGGGTTTGTACACTGAAGCTTTCTTT	CASSGLRGLYTEAFF
-	TRBV6-5	TRBD1	TRBJ1-3	TGTGCCAGCAGAACTACAGGGGAAAGCACCATATATTTT	CASRTTGESTIYF
-	TRBV23-1	TRBD1	TRBJ1-5	TGCGCCAGCAGTCAATCTTGGGGACAGGGCGATCAGCCCCAGCATTTT	CASSQSWGQGDQPQHF
once	TRBV7-6	-	TRBJ1-6	TGTGCCAGCAGCTTGGACACGATTAATTCACCCCTCCACTTT	CASSLDTINSPLHF
-	TRBV5-1	TRBD1	TRBJ1-4	TGCGCCAGCAGCAGGGACAGGGGAAATTTTGATGAAAAACTGTTTTTT	CASSRDRGNFDEKLFF
-	TRBV2	-	TRBJ1-2	TGTGCCAGCAGAAACAGGGTGGCTAACTATGGCTACACCTTC	CASRNRVANYGYTF
-	TRBV5-1	TRBD1	TRBJ2-4	TGCGCCAGCAGCTCCTACCCGGGACAGGGGGCAGCTAGCCGAGGGAAAAACATTCAGTACTTC	CASSSYPGQGAASRGKNIQYF